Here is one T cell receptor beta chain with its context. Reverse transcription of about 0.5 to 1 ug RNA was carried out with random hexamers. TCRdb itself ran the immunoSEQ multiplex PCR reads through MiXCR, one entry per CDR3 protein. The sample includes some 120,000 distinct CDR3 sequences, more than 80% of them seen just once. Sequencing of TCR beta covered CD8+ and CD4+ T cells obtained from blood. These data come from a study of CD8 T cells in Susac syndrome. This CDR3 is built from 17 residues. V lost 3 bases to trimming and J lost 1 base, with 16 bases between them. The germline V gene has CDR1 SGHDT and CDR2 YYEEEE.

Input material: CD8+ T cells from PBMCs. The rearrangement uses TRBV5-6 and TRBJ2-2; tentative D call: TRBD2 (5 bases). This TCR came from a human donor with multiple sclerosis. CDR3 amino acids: CASSSARGSENTGELFF. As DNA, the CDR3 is TGTGCCAGCAGCTCCGCCCGGGGATCCGAGAACACCGGGGAGCTGTTTTTT.